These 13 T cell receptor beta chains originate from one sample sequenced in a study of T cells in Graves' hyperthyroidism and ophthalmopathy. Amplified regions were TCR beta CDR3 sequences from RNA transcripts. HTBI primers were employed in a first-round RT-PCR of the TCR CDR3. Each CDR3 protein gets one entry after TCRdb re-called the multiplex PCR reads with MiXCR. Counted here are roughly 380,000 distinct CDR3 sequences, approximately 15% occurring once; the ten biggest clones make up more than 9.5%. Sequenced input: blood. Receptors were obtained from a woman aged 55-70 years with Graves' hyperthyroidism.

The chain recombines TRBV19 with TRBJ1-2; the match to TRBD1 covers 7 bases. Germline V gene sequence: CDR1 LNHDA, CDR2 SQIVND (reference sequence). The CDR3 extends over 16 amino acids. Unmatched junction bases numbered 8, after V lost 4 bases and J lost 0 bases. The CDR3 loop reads CASSTQGGLTNYGYTF. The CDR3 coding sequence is TGTGCCAGTAGTACCCAGGGGGGGCTTACTAACTATGGCTACACCTTC.

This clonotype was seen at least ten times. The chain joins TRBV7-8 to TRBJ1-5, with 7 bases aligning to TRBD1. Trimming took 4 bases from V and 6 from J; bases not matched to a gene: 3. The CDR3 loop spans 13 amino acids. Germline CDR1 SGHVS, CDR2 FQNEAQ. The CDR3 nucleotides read TGTGCCAGCAGCTGGGGACAGCTTCAGCCCCAGCATTTT. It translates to CASSWGQLQPQHF.

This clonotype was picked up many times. CDR3 loop: CASSLVRQNEQFF. The CDR3 DNA reads as TGTGCCAGCAGCTTAGTAAGGCAAAATGAGCAGTTCTTC. The J gene is TRBJ2-1, the V gene TRBV7-9; unclear D gene. Germline V gives CDR1 SEHNR, CDR2 FQNEAQ (reference sequence). This CDR3 has 13 amino acids. V dropped 1 base and J dropped 7 bases, with 8 bases sitting between them.

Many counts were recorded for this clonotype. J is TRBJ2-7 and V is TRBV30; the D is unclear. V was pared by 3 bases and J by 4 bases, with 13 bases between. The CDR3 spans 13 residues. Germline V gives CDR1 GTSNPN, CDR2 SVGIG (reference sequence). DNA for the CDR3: TGTGCCTGGAGCATCCCGTGGACGTACGAGCAGTACTTC. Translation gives CAWSIPWTYEQYF.

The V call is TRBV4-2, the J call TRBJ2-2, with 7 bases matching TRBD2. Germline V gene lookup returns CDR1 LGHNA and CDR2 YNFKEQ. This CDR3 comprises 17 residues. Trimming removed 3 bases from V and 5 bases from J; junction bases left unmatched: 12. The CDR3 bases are TGTGCCAGCAGCCAGGCCCTAGCGGTCCGTGGTACCGGGGAGCTGTTTTTT. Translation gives CASSQALAVRGTGELFF.

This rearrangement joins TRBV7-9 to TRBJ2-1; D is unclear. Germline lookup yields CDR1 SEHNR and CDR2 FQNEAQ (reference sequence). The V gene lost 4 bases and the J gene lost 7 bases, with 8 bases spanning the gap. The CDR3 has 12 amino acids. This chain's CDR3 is CASSSIINEQFF. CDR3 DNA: TGTGCCAGCAGCTCCATAATTAATGAGCAGTTCTTC.

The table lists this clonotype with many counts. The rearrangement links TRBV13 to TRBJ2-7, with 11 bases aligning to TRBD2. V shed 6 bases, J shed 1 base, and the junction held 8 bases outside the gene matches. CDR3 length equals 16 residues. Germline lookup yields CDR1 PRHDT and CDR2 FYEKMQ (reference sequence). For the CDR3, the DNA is TGTGCCAGCAGGGAGATACTAGCGGGAGAGTCCTACGAGCAGTACTTC. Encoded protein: CASREILAGESYEQYF.

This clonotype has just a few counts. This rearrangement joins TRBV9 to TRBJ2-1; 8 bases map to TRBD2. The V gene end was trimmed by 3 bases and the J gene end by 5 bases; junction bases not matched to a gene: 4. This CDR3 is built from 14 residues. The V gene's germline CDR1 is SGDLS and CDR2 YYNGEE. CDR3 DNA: TGTGCCAGCAGCGCAGCGGGAGTCCACAATGAGCAGTTCTTC. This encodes CASSAAGVHNEQFF.

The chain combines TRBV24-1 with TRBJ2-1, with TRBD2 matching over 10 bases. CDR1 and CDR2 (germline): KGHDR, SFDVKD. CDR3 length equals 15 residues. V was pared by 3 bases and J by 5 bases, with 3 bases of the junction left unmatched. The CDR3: CATSDLGLADNEQFF. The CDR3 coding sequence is TGTGCCACCAGTGATCTCGGACTAGCGGACAATGAGCAGTTCTTC.

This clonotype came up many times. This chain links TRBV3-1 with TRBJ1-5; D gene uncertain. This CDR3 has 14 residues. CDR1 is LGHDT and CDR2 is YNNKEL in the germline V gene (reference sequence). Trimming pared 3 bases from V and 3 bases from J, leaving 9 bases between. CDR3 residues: CASSHGSLNQPQHF. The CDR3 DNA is TGTGCCAGCAGCCATGGCAGCCTCAATCAGCCCCAGCATTTT.

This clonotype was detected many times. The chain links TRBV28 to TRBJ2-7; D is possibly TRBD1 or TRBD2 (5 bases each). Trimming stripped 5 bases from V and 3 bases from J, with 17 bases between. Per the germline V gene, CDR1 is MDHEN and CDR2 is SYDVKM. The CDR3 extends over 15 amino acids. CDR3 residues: CASSLRPGPLYEQYF. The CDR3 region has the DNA TGTGCCAGCAGTCTTAGACCGGGACCTCTCTACGAGCAGTACTTC.

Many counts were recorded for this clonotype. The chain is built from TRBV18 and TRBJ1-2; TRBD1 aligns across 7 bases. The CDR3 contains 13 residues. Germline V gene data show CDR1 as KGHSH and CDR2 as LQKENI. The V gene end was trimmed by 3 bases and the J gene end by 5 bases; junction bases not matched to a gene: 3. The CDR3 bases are TGTGCCAGCTCACCTGGGACAGTTTATGGCTACACCTTC. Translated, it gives CASSPGTVYGYTF. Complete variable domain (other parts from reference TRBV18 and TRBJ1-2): NAGVMQNPRHLVRRRGQEARLRCSPMKGHSHVYWYRQLPEEGLKFMVYLQKENIIDESGMPKERFSAEFPKEGPSILRIQQVVRGDSAAYFCASSPGTVYGYTFGSGTRLTVV.

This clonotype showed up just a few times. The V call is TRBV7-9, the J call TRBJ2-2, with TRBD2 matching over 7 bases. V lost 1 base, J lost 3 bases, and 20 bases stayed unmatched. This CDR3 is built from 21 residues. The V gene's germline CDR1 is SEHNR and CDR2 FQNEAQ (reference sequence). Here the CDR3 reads CASSLVLGTAGPSGDTGELFF. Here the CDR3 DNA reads TGTGCCAGCAGCTTAGTGTTAGGTACAGCGGGACCGTCCGGGGACACCGGGGAGCTGTTTTTT.